These T cell receptor beta chains were read from a single sample in a study of low-dose radiotherapy and immunotherapy resistance in tumors. TCRdb reprocessed the reads via MiXCR and lists one record per CDR3 protein. The sample includes 65,000 to 90,000 distinct CDR3 sequences, approximately 17% of them seen just once. Specimen: PBMCs, collected before treatment. The source of these receptors is a male donor with prostate cancer. Both conserved end residues are part of each CDR3. The order of the fields is V gene, D gene, clone size, J gene, CDR3 DNA, CDR3 protein. D genes are given only for firm matches. Clone size is not always given. Where it is, it says once, few, many or a class for expanded clones.

V: TRBV14
D: NA
size: few
J: TRBJ2-1
DNA: TGTGCCAGCAGCCAAGCGGGGCCGTGGAATGAGCAGTTCTTC
CDR3: CASSQAGPWNEQFF

V: TRBV6-5
D: TRBD1
size: many
J: TRBJ1-2
DNA: TGTGCCAGCAGTTACTCGCCGGTGACAGGGTATGGCTACACCTTC
CDR3: CASSYSPVTGYGYTF

V: TRBV30
D: NA
size: many
J: TRBJ1-1
DNA: TGTGCCTGGAAGCAGGGCGTGAACACTGAAGCTTTCTTT
CDR3: CAWKQGVNTEAFF

V: TRBV15
D: NA
size: many
J: TRBJ2-2
DNA: TGTGCCACCAGCAGGAGGGGAACGGGGGAGCTGTTTTTT
CDR3: CATSRRGTGELFF

V: TRBV27
D: TRBD2
size: many
J: TRBJ2-1
DNA: TGTGCCAGCAGTAGTCATAGCGGGGGGGCCGATTCTAATGAGCAGTTCTTC
CDR3: CASSSHSGGADSNEQFF

V: TRBV6-2/TRBV6-3
D: TRBD2
size: few
J: TRBJ2-5
DNA: TGTGCCAGCAGTTTCCCGGGACTAGCGGGAGTCGACCAAGAGACCCAGTACTTC
CDR3: CASSFPGLAGVDQETQYF

V: TRBV11-2
D: TRBD1
size: many
J: TRBJ1-5
DNA: TGTGCCAGCAGCTTGTCGACAGGGGATCAGCCCCAGCATTTT
CDR3: CASSLSTGDQPQHF

V: TRBV20-1
D: TRBD1
size: many
J: TRBJ1-6
DNA: TGCAGTGCTAGAGCTGGGACAGGGGGAATGGATTCACCCCTCCACTTT
CDR3: CSARAGTGGMDSPLHF

V: TRBV12-3/TRBV12-4
D: NA
size: many
J: TRBJ2-2
DNA: TGTGCCAGCAGTTTAGCGGGGGTTCGGGGTACGAACACCGGGGAGCTGTTTTTT
CDR3: CASSLAGVRGTNTGELFF

V: TRBV14
D: NA
size: NA
J: TRBJ2-2
DNA: NA
CDR3: CASRPPTGFGAGELFFF

V: TRBV7-3
D: TRBD2
size: many
J: TRBJ2-2
DNA: TGTGCCAGCAGCCCCCAACTAGCGGGGAACACCGGGGAGCTGTTTTTT
CDR3: CASSPQLAGNTGELFF

V: TRBV19
D: TRBD2
size: many
J: TRBJ2-3
DNA: TGTGCCAGTAGTATTCGGGCTAGCGGGGGATATTCTAGCACAGATACGCAGTATTTT
CDR3: CASSIRASGGYSSTDTQYF

V: TRBV10-3
D: TRBD1
size: many
J: TRBJ1-5
DNA: TGTGCCATCAGTGGGGGGGACAGGGCGATTCAGCCCCAGCATTTT
CDR3: CAISGGDRAIQPQHF

V: TRBV5-1
D: TRBD2
size: many
J: TRBJ2-3
DNA: TGCGCCAGCAGCTTATTAGCGGGGGGACTTTTTGATACGCAGTATTTT
CDR3: CASSLLAGGLFDTQYF

V: TRBV29-1
D: NA
size: many
J: TRBJ2-5
DNA: TGCAGCGTTGACGGCGGGGATGGAGAGACCCAGTACTTC
CDR3: CSVDGGDGETQYF

V: TRBV21-1
D: NA
size: few
J: TRBJ2-6
DNA: TGTGCCAGCAGCCCCAGGGGTTCTGGGGCCAACGTCCTGACTTTC
CDR3: CASSPRGSGANVLTF

V: TRBV6-2/TRBV6-3
D: NA
size: many
J: TRBJ1-2
DNA: TGTGCCAGCAGCGAGTACTCAGGGCTCAACTATGGCTACACCTTC
CDR3: CASSEYSGLNYGYTF

V: TRBV5-1
D: NA
size: many
J: TRBJ2-2
DNA: TGCGCCAGCAGCTTGGTACCCACCGGGGAGCTGTTTTTT
CDR3: CASSLVPTGELFF

V: TRBV7-9
D: NA
size: many
J: TRBJ2-3
DNA: TGTGCCAGCAGCTTAGCCCCGACAGGCTTAGTCACAGATACGCAGTATTTT
CDR3: CASSLAPTGLVTDTQYF

V: TRBV4-1
D: NA
size: many
J: TRBJ2-7
DNA: TGCGCCAGCAGCCAAGTACCCCAGCAGGGTCGCGAGCAGTACTTC
CDR3: CASSQVPQQGREQYF

V: TRBV7-9
D: TRBD2
size: NA
J: TRBJ2-1
DNA: TGTGCCAGCAGCCCAGATCGAACTAGCGGGGCCTACAATGAGCAGTTCTTC
CDR3: CASSPDRTSGAYNEQFF

V: TRBV23-1
D: NA
size: many
J: TRBJ2-3
DNA: TGCGCCAGCCGGACACGGACAGCGAGCGCTAGCACAGATACGCAGTATTTT
CDR3: CASRTRTASASTDTQYF

V: TRBV25-1
D: TRBD2
size: NA
J: TRBJ2-1
DNA: TGTGCCAGCAGTCGGACTAGCGGGAGAGGCAATGAGCAGTTCTTC
CDR3: CASSRTSGRGNEQFF

V: TRBV10-3
D: TRBD1
size: many
J: TRBJ2-6
DNA: TGTGCCGTGGAGGGACAGGGGTCTGGGGCCAACGTCCTGACTTTC
CDR3: CAVEGQGSGANVLTF

V: TRBV3-1
D: NA
size: many
J: TRBJ1-2
DNA: TGTGCCAGCAGCCCAGGGTCCACGGCAGGATCTGCTGGCTACACCTTC
CDR3: CASSPGSTAGSAGYTF

V: TRBV3-1
D: NA
size: NA
J: TRBJ2-5
DNA: TGTGCCAGCAGCCTGCCCGGGGGCGTGGAGACCCAGTACTTC
CDR3: CASSLPGGVETQYF

V: TRBV5-1
D: TRBD1
size: many
J: TRBJ2-7
DNA: TGCGCCAGCAGCATAGGACAGGGAGGCGAGCAGTACTTC
CDR3: CASSIGQGGEQYF

V: TRBV30
D: TRBD1
size: many
J: TRBJ2-4
DNA: TGTGCCTGGGGGACAGGGCTCGGGGTTGGCAAAAACATTCAGTACTTC
CDR3: CAWGTGLGVGKNIQYF

V: TRBV5-4
D: NA
size: NA
J: TRBJ1-1
DNA: TGTGCCAGCAGCTTGTTAGGAGGACGAGGGGCTTTCTTT
CDR3: CASSLLGGRGAFF

V: TRBV20-1
D: NA
size: many
J: TRBJ2-2
DNA: TGCAGTGCTAGAGCCGTCGACCTTAAATTCACCGGGGAGCTGTTTTTT
CDR3: CSARAVDLKFTGELFF

V: TRBV24-1
D: NA
size: many
J: TRBJ2-2
DNA: TGTGCCACCAGTGATCAGTCGAACACCGGGGAGCTGTTTTTT
CDR3: CATSDQSNTGELFF

V: TRBV12-3/TRBV12-4
D: NA
size: many
J: TRBJ2-5
DNA: TGTGCCAGCAGCTCTGGACAGCCTTGGGAGACCCAGTACTTC
CDR3: CASSSGQPWETQYF

V: TRBV20-1
D: TRBD2
size: NA
J: TRBJ2-3
DNA: TGCAGTGCTAGAGTTCCAGCGGGAGGTAGAGGCTCAGATACGCAGTATTTT
CDR3: CSARVPAGGRGSDTQYF

V: TRBV6-8
D: TRBD1
size: many
J: TRBJ2-7
DNA: TGTGCCAGCAGGATCACCGGGACAGTCCGCGAGCAGTACTTC
CDR3: CASRITGTVREQYF

V: TRBV4-3
D: NA
size: many
J: TRBJ1-4
DNA: TGCGCCAGCAGCCAAGGCAGGGTTCGGGAAAAACTGTTTTTT
CDR3: CASSQGRVREKLFF

V: TRBV11-2
D: TRBD1
size: many
J: TRBJ2-7
DNA: TGTGCCAGCAGCCTCCGAGGACAGGGAGGCGGCGAGCAGTACTTC
CDR3: CASSLRGQGGGEQYF

V: TRBV7-2
D: NA
size: many
J: TRBJ1-2
DNA: TGTGCCAGCAGCTTCTGGGATCCCGGCAATGGCTACACCTTC
CDR3: CASSFWDPGNGYTF

V: TRBV7-9
D: NA
size: many
J: TRBJ1-2
DNA: TGTGCCAGCAGCTCAATCCACATAGCTAACTATGGCTACACCTTC
CDR3: CASSSIHIANYGYTF

V: TRBV19
D: TRBD1
size: many
J: TRBJ2-2
DNA: TGTGCCAGTAGCTCGACAGGGGACACCGGGGAGCTGTTTTTT
CDR3: CASSSTGDTGELFF

V: TRBV20-1
D: TRBD1
size: few
J: TRBJ1-1
DNA: TGCAGTGCTACAGGGGGGTTGAACACTGAAGCTTTCTTT
CDR3: CSATGGLNTEAFF

V: TRBV15
D: NA
size: NA
J: TRBJ2-7
DNA: TGTGCCACCAGCGGTCCGGTCCTCCCGGACGAGCAGTACTTC
CDR3: CATSGPVLPDEQYF

V: TRBV5-6
D: NA
size: many
J: TRBJ2-1
DNA: TGTGCCAGCAGCTTGCCAGCTAGCGCCTACAATGAGCAGTTCTTC
CDR3: CASSLPASAYNEQFF

V: TRBV7-9
D: TRBD1
size: many
J: TRBJ1-1
DNA: TGTGCCAGCAGCTCGTCGACAGGGACGACTGAAGCTTTCTTT
CDR3: CASSSSTGTTEAFF

V: TRBV20-1
D: NA
size: many
J: TRBJ2-5
DNA: TGCAGTGCGGACCGTCGGGCAGGGGAGACCCAGTACTTC
CDR3: CSADRRAGETQYF

V: TRBV9
D: NA
size: many
J: TRBJ2-7
DNA: TGTGCCAGCAGCGCCGGACTACCGAGCTCCTACGAGCAGTACTTC
CDR3: CASSAGLPSSYEQYF

V: TRBV12-3/TRBV12-4
D: NA
size: many
J: TRBJ2-1
DNA: TGTGCCAGCAGTCCCGATCTGGGGGTTCCCTCCTACAATGAGCAGTTCTTC
CDR3: CASSPDLGVPSYNEQFF

V: TRBV2
D: NA
size: many
J: TRBJ2-1
DNA: TGTGCCAGCAGTGATCAGGTCTACAATGAGCAGTTCTTC
CDR3: CASSDQVYNEQFF